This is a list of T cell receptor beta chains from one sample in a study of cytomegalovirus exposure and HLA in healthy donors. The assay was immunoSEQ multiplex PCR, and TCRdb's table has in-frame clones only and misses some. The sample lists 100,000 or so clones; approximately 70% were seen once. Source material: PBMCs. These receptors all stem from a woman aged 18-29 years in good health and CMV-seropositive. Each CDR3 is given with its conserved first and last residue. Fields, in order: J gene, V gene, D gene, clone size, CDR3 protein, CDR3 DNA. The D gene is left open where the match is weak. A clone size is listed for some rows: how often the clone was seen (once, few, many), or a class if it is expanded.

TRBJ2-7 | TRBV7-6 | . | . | CASSRGHNSYEQYF | TGTGCCAGCAGCCGGGGACATAACTCCTACGAGCAGTACTTC
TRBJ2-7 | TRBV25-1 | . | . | CASSEYFGEQYF | TGTGCCAGCAGTGAATATTTCGGGGAGCAGTACTTC
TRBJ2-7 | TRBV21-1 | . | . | CASSTGYRERYSYEQYF | TGTGCCAGCAGCACAGGATACAGGGAACGATACTCCTACGAGCAGTACTTC
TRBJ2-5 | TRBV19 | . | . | CASSYASQETQYF | TGTGCCAGTAGTTACGCGTCTCAAGAGACCCAGTACTTC
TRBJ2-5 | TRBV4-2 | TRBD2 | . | CASSLGLAPQETQYF | TGTGCCAGCAGCCTAGGACTAGCACCCCAAGAGACCCAGTACTTC
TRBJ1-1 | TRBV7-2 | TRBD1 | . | CASTQGGEAFF | TGTGCCAGCACCCAGGGGGGTGAAGCTTTCTTT
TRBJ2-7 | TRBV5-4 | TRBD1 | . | CASSLHPGQGAYEQYF | TGTGCCAGCAGCTTGCATCCGGGACAGGGGGCCTACGAGCAGTACTTC
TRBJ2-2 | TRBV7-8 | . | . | CASSLTFGGADTGELFF | TGTGCCAGCAGCCTCACCTTCGGGGGAGCGGACACCGGGGAGCTGTTTTTT
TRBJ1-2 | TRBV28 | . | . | CASIPPGGYGYTF | TGTGCCAGCATCCCTCCCGGCGGCTATGGCTACACCTTC
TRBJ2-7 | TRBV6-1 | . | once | CAGGPGQIYEQYF | TGTGCCGGAGGGCCGGGACAGATCTACGAGCAGTACTTC